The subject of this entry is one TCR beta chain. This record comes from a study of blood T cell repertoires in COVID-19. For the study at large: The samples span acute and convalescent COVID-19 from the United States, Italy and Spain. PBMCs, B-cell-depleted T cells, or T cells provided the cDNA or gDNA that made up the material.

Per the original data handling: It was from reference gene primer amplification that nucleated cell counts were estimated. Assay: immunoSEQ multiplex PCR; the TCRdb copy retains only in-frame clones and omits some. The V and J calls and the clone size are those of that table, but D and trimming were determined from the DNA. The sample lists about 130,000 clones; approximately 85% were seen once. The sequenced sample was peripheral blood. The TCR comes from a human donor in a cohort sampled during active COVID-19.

The CDR3 region has the DNA TGTGCCAGCAGTTTAGAGGGACAGGGTCACGAGCAGTTCTTC. Protein sequence: CASSLEGQGHEQFF. The V and J genes are TRBV27 and TRBJ2-1, with TRBD1 identical over 9 bases. The CDR3 loop spans 14 amino acids. Losses at the gene ends were 2 bases for V and 10 bases for J; bases not matched to a gene: 6. Germline CDR1 and CDR2: MNHEY and SMNVEV (reference sequence).